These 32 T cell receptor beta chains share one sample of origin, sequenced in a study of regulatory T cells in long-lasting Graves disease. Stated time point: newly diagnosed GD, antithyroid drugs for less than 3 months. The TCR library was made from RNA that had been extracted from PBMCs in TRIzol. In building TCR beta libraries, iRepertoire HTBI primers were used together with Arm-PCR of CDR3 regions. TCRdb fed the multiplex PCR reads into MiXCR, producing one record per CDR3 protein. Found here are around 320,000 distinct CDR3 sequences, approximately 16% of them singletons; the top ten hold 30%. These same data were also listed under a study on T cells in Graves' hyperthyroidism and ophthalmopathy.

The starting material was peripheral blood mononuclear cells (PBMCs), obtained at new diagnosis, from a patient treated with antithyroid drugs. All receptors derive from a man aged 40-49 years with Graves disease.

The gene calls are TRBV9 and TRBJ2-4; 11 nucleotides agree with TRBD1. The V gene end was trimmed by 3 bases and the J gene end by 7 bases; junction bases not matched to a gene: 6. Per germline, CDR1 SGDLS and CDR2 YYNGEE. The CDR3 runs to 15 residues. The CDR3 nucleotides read TGTGCCAGCAGCGATGCCGGGACAGGGGGGAACATTCAGTACTTC. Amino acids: CASSDAGTGGNIQYF.

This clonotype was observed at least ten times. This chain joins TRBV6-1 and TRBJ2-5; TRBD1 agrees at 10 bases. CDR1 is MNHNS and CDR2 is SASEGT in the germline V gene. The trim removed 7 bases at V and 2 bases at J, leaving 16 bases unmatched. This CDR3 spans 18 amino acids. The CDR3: CASNTWDRGRSGQETQYF. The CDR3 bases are TGTGCCAGCAATACCTGGGACAGGGGAAGAAGTGGACAAGAGACCCAGTACTTC.

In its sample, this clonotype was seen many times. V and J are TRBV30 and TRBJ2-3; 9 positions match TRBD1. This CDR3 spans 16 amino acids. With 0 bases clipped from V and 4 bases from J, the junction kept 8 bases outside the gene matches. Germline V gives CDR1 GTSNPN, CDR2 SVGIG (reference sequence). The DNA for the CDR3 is TGTGCCTGGAGTGTAGAAGGACAGGGGAGTGCAGATACGCAGTATTTT. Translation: CAWSVEGQGSADTQYF.

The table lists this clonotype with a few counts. The CDR3: CASSLGAGRDIQYF. The CDR3 bases are TGTGCCAGCAGCTTAGGGGCCGGACGGGACATTCAGTACTTC. The V and J genes are TRBV11-2 and TRBJ2-4; D ambiguous. The CDR3 extends over 14 amino acids. V was clipped by 1 base and J by 8 bases, with 12 bases between them. Per the germline V gene, CDR1 is SGHAT and CDR2 is FQNNGV. The full variable domain, completed using reference TRBV11-2 and TRBJ2-4, is EAGVAQSPRYKIIEKRQSVAFWCNPISGHATLYWYQQILGQGPKLLIQFQNNGVVDDSQLPKDRFSAERLKGVDSTLKIQPAKLEDSAVYLCASSLGAGRDIQYFGAGTRLSVL.

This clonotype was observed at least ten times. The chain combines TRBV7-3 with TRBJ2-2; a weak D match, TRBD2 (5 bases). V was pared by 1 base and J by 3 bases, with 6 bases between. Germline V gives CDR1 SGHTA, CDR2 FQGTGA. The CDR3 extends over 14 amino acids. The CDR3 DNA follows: TGTGCCAGCAGCTTAAGAGGGTACACCGGGGAGCTGTTTTTT. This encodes CASSLRGYTGELFF.

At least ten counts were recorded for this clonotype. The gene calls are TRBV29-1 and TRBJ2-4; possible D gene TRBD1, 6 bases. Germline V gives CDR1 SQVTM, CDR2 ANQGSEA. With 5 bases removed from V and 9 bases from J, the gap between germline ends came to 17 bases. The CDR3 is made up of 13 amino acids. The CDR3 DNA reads TGCAGCGTTTCTGAGACATCACAGGGCATTCAGTACTTC. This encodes CSVSETSQGIQYF.

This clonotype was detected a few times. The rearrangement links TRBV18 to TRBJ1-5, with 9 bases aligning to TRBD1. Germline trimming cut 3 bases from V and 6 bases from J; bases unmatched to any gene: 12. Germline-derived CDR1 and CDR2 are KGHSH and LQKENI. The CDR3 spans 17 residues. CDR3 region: CASSPGTGTHSGQPQHF. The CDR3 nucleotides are TGTGCCAGCTCACCCGGGACAGGGACCCATAGCGGTCAGCCCCAGCATTTT.

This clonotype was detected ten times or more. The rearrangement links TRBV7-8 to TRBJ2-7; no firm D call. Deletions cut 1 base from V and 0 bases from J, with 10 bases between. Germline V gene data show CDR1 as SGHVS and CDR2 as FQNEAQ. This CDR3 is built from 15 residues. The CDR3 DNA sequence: TGTGCCAGCAGCTTAGAAATAGCTAGCTCCTACGAGCAGTACTTC. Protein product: CASSLEIASSYEQYF.

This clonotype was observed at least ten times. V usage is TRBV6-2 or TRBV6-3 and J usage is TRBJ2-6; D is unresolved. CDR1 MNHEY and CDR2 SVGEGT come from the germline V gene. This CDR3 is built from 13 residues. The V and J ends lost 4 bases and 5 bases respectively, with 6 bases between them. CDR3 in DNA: TGTGCCAGCAGTTCCTGGCGGGCCAACGTCCTGACTTTC. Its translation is CASSSWRANVLTF.

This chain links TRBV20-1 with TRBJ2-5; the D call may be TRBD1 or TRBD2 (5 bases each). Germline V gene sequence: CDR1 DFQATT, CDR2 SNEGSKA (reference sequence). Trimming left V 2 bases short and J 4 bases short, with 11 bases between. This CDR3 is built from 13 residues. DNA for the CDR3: TGCAGTGCTAGATCCACTAGGGGAGAGACCCAGTACTTC. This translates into CSARSTRGETQYF.

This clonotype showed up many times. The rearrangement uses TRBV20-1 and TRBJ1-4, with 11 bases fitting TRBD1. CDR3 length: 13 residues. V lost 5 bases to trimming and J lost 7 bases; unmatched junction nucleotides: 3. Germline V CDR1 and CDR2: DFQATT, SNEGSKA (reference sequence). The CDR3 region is CSASDRGLEKLFF. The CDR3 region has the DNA TGCAGTGCTTCGGACAGGGGGCTTGAAAAACTGTTTTTT.

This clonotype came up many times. CDR3 DNA: TGTGCCAGCAGCTTGTCAGGGGATATGGGAGATACGCAGTATTTT. Translation: CASSLSGDMGDTQYF. The chain is built from TRBV5-4 and TRBJ2-3; TRBD1 might be the D (6 bases). Germline assignment: CDR1 SGHNT and CDR2 YYREEE (reference sequence). The CDR3 sequence is 15 residues long. The germline V and J ends were trimmed by 1 base and 5 bases, with 14 bases remaining between them.

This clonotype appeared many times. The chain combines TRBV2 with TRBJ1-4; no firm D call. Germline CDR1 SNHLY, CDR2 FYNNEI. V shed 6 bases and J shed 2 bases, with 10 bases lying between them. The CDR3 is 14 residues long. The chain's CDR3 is CASRVGSTNEKLFF. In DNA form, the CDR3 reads TGTGCCAGCAGGGTCGGCTCCACTAATGAAAAACTGTTTTTT.

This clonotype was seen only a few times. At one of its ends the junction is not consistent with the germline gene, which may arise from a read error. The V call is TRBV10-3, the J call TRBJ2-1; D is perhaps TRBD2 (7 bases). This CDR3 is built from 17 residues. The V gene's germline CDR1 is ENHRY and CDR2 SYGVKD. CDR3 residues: CASSSSGGPFSYNEQFF. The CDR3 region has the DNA TGTGCCAGCAGTTCCTCCGGGGGGCCCTTCTCCTACAATGAGCAGTTCTTC.

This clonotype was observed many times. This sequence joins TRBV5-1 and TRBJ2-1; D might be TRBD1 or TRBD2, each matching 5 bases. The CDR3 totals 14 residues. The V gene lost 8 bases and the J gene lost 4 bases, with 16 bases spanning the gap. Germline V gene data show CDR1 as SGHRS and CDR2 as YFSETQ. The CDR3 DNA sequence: TGCGCCAGTAGTGCCTTTGGGGGATACAATGAGCAGTTCTTC. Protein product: CASSAFGGYNEQFF.

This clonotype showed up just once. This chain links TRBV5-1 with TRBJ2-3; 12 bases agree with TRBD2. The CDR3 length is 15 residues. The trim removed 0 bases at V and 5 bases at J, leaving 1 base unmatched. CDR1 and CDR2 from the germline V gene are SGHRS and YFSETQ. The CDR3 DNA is TGCGCCAGCAGCTTGGGACTAGCGGGAGAAGATACGCAGTATTTT. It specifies CASSLGLAGEDTQYF.

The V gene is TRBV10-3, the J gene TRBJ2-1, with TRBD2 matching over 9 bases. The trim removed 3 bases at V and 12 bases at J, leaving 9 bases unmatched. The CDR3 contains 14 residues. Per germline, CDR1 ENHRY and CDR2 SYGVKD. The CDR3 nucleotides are TGTGCCATCAGTGATTTAGCGGGGGCCCGTGGGCAGTTCTTC. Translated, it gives CAISDLAGARGQFF.

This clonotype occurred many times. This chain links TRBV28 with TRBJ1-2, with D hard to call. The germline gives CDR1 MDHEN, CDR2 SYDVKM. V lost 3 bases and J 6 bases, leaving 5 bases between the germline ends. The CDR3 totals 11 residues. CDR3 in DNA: TGTGCCAGCAGTTTCTGGAATGGCTACACCTTC. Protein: CASSFWNGYTF.

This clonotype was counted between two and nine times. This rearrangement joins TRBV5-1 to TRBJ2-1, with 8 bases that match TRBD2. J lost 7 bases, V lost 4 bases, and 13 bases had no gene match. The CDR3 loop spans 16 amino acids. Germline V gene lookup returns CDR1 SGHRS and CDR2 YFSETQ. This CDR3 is CASSPYRGGIGNEQFF. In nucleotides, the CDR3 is TGCGCCAGCAGCCCGTATCGGGGGGGCATTGGGAATGAGCAGTTCTTC.

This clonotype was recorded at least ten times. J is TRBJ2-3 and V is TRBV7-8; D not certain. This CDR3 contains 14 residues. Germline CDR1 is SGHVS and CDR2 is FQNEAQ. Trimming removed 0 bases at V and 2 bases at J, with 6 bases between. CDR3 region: CASSLAWSTDTQYF. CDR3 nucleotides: TGTGCCAGCAGCTTAGCATGGTCCACAGATACGCAGTATTTT. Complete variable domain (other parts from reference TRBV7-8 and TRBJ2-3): GAGVSQSPRYKVAKRGQDVALRCDPISGHVSLFWYQQALGQGPEFLTYFQNEAQLDKSGLPSDRFFAERPEGSVSTLKIQRTQQEDSAVYLCASSLAWSTDTQYFGPGTRLTVL.

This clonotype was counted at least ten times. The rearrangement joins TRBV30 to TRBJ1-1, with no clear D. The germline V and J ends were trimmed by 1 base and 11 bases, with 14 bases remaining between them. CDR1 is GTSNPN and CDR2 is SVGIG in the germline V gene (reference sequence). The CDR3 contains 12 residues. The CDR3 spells CAWSDDELSAFF. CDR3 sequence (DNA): TGTGCCTGGAGTGATGACGAGCTGAGTGCTTTCTTT.

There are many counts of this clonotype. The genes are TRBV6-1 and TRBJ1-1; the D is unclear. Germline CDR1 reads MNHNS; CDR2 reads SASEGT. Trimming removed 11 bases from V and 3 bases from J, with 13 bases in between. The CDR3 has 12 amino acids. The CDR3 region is CAARTGYTEAFF. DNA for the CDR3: TGTGCCGCACGGACGGGGTACACTGAAGCTTTCTTT.

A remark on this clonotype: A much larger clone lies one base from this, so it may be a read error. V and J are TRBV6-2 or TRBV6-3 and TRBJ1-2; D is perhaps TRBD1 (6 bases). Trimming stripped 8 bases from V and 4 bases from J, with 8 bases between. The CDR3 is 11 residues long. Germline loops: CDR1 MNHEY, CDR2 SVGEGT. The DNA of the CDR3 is TGTGCCAGCGGACAGAGCTATGGCTACACCTTC. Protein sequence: CASGQSYGYTF.

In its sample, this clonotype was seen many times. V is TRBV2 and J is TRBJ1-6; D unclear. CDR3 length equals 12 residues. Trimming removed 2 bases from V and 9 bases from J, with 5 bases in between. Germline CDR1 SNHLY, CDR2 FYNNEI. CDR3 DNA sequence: TGTGCCAGCAGTGAACTTCTTTCACCCCTCCACTTT. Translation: CASSELLSPLHF.

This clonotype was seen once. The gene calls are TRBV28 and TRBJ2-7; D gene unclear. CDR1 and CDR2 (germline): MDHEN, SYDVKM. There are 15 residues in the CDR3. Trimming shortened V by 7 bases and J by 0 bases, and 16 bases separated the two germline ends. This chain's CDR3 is CASTSGTRISYEQYF. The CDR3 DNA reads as TGTGCCAGCACTTCGGGCACCCGAATCTCCTACGAGCAGTACTTC.

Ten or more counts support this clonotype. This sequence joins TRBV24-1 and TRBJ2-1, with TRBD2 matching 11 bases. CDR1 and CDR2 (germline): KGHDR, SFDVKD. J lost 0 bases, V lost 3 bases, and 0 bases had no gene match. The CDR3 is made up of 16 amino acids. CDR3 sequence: CATSDTSGSSYNEQFF. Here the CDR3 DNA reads TGTGCCACCAGTGATACTAGCGGGAGCTCCTACAATGAGCAGTTCTTC.

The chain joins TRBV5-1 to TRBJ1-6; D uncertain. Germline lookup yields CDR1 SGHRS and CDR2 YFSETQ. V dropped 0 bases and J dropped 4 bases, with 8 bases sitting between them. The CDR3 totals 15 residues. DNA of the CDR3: TGCGCCAGCAGCTTGGACAAATGGTATAATTCACCCCTCCACTTT. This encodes CASSLDKWYNSPLHF.

CDR3 in amino acids: CASSIRTGHAFF. CDR3 coding DNA: TGTGCCAGTAGTATCCGGACAGGGCATGCTTTCTTT. V is TRBV19 and J is TRBJ1-1, with 8 bases that match TRBD1. Unmatched junction bases numbered 5, after V lost 3 bases and J lost 11 bases. Germline V lookup: CDR1 LNHDA, CDR2 SQIVND (reference sequence). The CDR3 length is 12 residues.

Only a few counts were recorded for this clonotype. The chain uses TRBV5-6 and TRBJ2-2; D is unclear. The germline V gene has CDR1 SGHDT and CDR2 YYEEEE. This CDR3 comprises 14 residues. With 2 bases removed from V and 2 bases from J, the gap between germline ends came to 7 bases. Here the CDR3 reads CASSFDSNTGELFF. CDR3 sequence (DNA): TGTGCCAGCAGCTTTGACTCCAACACCGGGGAGCTGTTTTTT.

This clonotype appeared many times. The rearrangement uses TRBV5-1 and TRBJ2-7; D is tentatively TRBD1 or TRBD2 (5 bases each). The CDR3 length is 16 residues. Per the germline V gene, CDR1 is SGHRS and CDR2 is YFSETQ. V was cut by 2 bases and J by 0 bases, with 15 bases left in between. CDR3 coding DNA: TGCGCCAGCAGCTTTTCCTCGGGACCGAGCTCCTACGAGCAGTACTTC. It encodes CASSFSSGPSSYEQYF.

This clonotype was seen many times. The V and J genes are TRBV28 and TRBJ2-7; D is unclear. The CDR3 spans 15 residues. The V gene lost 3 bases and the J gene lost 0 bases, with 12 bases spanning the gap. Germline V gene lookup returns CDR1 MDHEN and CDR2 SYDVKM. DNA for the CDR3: TGTGCCAGCAGTTTTTGGCAGGTTGCCTCCTACGAGCAGTACTTC. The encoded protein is CASSFWQVASYEQYF.

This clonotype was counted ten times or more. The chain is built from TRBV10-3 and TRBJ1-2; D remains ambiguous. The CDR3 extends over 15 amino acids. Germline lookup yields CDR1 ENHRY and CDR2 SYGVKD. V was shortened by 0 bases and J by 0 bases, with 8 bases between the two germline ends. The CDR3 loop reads CAISESGRSNYGYTF. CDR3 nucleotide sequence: TGTGCCATCAGTGAGTCGGGCAGATCTAACTATGGCTACACCTTC.